This T cell receptor (beta chain) was documented in a study of STAT3 mutations in large granular lymphocyte leukemia. General study results and limits: At least one immunodominant TCR beta clonotype appeared in every T-cell large granular lymphocyte leukemia patient.

The assay was immunoSEQ multiplex PCR, and TCRdb's table has in-frame clones only and misses some. The data hold approximately 25,000 clones, with 85% to 95% observed a single time. Details on this clone: The antigen remains unidentified.

V was shortened by 5 bases and J by 0 bases, with 6 bases between the two germline ends. The CDR3 loop spans 13 amino acids. Germline V gene lookup returns CDR1 SGHRS and CDR2 YFSETQ. The source material was peripheral blood mononuclear cells. This receptor was identified in a man aged 35-49 years with T-cell large granular lymphocyte leukemia. Some clones in this sample may be carry-over from other donors' samples. V is TRBV5-1 and J is TRBJ1-3; D not resolved. The CDR3 sequence: CASSEGSGNTIYF. The DNA for the CDR3 is TGCGCCAGCAGTGAGGGCTCTGGAAACACCATATATTTT.